The 11 T cell receptor beta chains reported below all come from one sample, sequenced in a study of cytomegalovirus exposure and HLA in healthy donors. 60 Vbeta and 13 Jbeta primers were used in PCR. Assay used: immunoSEQ multiplex PCR; TCRdb lists only in-frame clones, some missing. Here the sample spans 50,000 to 80,000 clones, roughly 80% being singletons. Sequencing input: PBMCs. These receptors all stem from a male donor in good health and CMV-seropositive.

The chain links TRBV7-3 to TRBJ1-2; D might be TRBD1 (6 bases). The CDR3 consists of 12 residues. The germline V gene has CDR1 SGHTA and CDR2 FQGTGA. The V end was cut by 5 bases, the J end by 8 bases, with 12 bases between. CDR3 sequence (DNA): TGTGCCAGCAGCAACAGGGTAGGAGGCTACACCTTC. Residues: CASSNRVGGYTF.

Of note for this clone: One junction end does not reproduce the germline sequence, and a read error may be involved. This rearrangement joins TRBV11-2 to TRBJ2-7; D is uncertain. This CDR3 contains 11 residues. The germline gives CDR1 SGHAT, CDR2 FQNNGV. CDR3 residues: CASSPGYGQYF. CDR3 sequence (DNA): TGTGCCAGCAGCCCAGGCTACGGGCAGTACTTC.

This sequence joins TRBV5-3 and TRBJ2-7, with 9 nucleotides matching TRBD1. TRBV5-3 counts as an open reading frame of uncertain function. The length of the CDR3 is 16 residues. V lost 0 bases and J lost 0; bases outside the gene matches: 4. The CDR3 spells CARSLAPGQGSYEQYF. The CDR3 region has the DNA TGTGCCAGAAGCTTGGCGCCGGGACAGGGCTCCTACGAGCAGTACTTC.

The gene calls are TRBV7-3 and TRBJ2-5; 7 bases fit TRBD1. The CDR3 runs 14 residues. Germline V gene lookup returns CDR1 SGHTA and CDR2 FQGTGA. With 3 bases clipped from V and 3 bases from J, the junction kept 4 bases outside the gene matches. CDR3 DNA: TGTGCCAGCAGCTTCGGGGACAGAAAAGAGACCCAGTACTTC. Translated, it gives CASSFGDRKETQYF.

In its sample, this clone was seen a few times. This chain uses TRBV5-6 with TRBJ1-5; unclear D gene. The CDR3 covers 15 residues. Germline CDR1 SGHDT, CDR2 YYEEEE. V gave up 4 bases and J gave up 1 base, with 12 bases separating them. CDR3 nucleotide sequence: TGTGCCAGCAGCCGCGGGAGTCTGAGCAATCAGCCCCAGCATTTT. Translating gives CASSRGSLSNQPQHF.

This rearrangement joins TRBV6-5 to TRBJ1-1; D not certain. Trimming took off 6 bases at V and 5 bases at J, with 7 bases between the two ends. This CDR3 region has 11 residues. The germline gives CDR1 MNHEY, CDR2 SVGAGI. CDR3 sequence reads: CASSHLTEAFF. CDR3 nucleotides: TGTGCCAGCAGCCACTTAACTGAAGCTTTCTTT.

This chain links TRBV5-1 with TRBJ2-1; maybe TRBD1 (5 bases). Germline V lookup: CDR1 SGHRS, CDR2 YFSETQ. Trimming pared 2 bases from V and 1 base from J, leaving 7 bases between. The CDR3 consists of 14 residues. CDR3 protein: CASSFGQSYNEQFF. The CDR3 nucleotides are TGCGCCAGCAGCTTCGGACAATCCTACAATGAGCAGTTCTTC.

This chain links TRBV7-9 with TRBJ2-7; TRBD1 aligns across 9 bases. V trimming: 3 bases; J trimming: 3 bases; junction bases outside the gene matches: 3. Per germline, CDR1 SEHNR and CDR2 FQNEAQ (reference sequence). This CDR3 contains 14 residues. CDR3 sequence: CASSFGTGSYEQYF. The CDR3 nucleotides are TGTGCCAGCAGCTTCGGGACAGGGAGCTACGAGCAGTACTTC.

This clone was seen more than once but under ten times. The chain combines TRBV30 with TRBJ1-2; TRBD1 matches at 7 bases. This CDR3 comprises 13 residues. The trim removed 2 bases at V and 7 bases at J, leaving 7 bases unmatched. The germline V gene has CDR1 GTSNPN and CDR2 SVGIG (reference sequence). The chain's CDR3 is CAWSNTGVGGYTF. The CDR3 DNA sequence: TGTGCCTGGAGTAATACAGGGGTGGGTGGCTACACCTTC.

The chain uses TRBV6-5 and TRBJ1-5, with TRBD1 matching over 8 bases. Germline CDR1 reads MNHEY; CDR2 reads SVGAGI. This CDR3 has 15 residues. The V and J ends lost 6 bases and 5 bases, in that order; junction bases with no gene match: 9. The CDR3 region is CASRAGGARDQPQHF. CDR3 nucleotides: TGTGCCAGCAGAGCAGGGGGCGCGAGGGATCAGCCCCAGCATTTT.

This clone was seen once. The V call is TRBV7-9, the J call TRBJ2-5; D is unclear. V was pared by 3 bases and J by 5 bases, with 7 bases between. Germline V gives CDR1 SEHNR, CDR2 FQNEAQ (reference sequence). The CDR3 has 12 residues. The CDR3 bases are TGTGCCAGCAGCTTCGAGTGGGAGACCCAGTACTTC. Its translation is CASSFEWETQYF.